Listed below are T cell receptor beta chains from one sample, sequenced in a study of technical replicates of blood from a few donors. Some clones are missing from TCRdb's copy, which holds only in-frame ones; the method was immunoSEQ multiplex PCR. The sample lists tens of thousands of clones, about 96% occurring once. The sequenced material came from T cells isolated from PBMCs. The receptors come from a human donor in good health. Both conserved end residues are part of each CDR3. The order of the fields is clone size, D gene, J gene, V gene, CDR3 length, CDR3 DNA, CDR3 protein. D genes are given only for firm matches. Clone size is not always given. Where it is, it says once, few, many or a class for expanded clones.

>-|-|TRBJ2-3|TRBV10-3|16
TGTGCCATCAGTTCCAACAGGGGGGGAAGCACAGATACGCAGTATTTT
CAISSNRGGSTDTQYF
>-|TRBD2|TRBJ2-7|TRBV2|15
TGTGCCAGCAGGTTCCTAGCGGGCCCTTCCTACGAGCAGTACTTC
CASRFLAGPSYEQYF
>-|-|TRBJ1-1|TRBV29-1|13
TGCAGCGTTGAGGCTCATCAGGACACTGAAGCTTTCTTT
CSVEAHQDTEAFF
>-|-|TRBJ2-1|TRBV6-1|15
TGTGCCAGCAGTACCCAAGGCGGGTATTACAATGAGCAGTTCTTC
CASSTQGGYYNEQFF
>-|-|TRBJ2-2|TRBV9|17
TGTGCCAGCAGCGTAGTAGCCCCTACCGCGAACACCGGGGAGCTGTTTTTT
CASSVVAPTANTGELFF
>once|-|TRBJ2-7|TRBV4-1|13
TGCGCCAGCAGCCAAGATTACAGCTACGAGCAGTACTTC
CASSQDYSYEQYF
>-|-|TRBJ2-1|TRBV5-4|16
TGTGCCAGCAGCTTGGAATCTCCCCGCTCCTACAATGAGCAGTTCTTC
CASSLESPRSYNEQFF
>-|TRBD2|TRBJ2-7|TRBV2|13
TGTGCCAGCACCGGGAGGGGTTCATACGAGCAGTACTTC
CASTGRGSYEQYF
>-|-|TRBJ1-1|TRBV9|13
TGTGCCAGCAGCGTAGGCGGAAGGACTGAAGCTTTCTTT
CASSVGGRTEAFF
>-|TRBD2|TRBJ2-3|TRBV19|16
TGTGCCAGTAGTTCTCGTCTAGCGGGGAGCACAGATACGCAGTATTTT
CASSSRLAGSTDTQYF
>-|TRBD2|TRBJ2-6|TRBV18|17
TGTGCCAGCTCACCACCGTCGGTGGGAGGGGGGGCCAACGTCCTGACTTTC
CASSPPSVGGGANVLTF
>once|-|TRBJ2-1|TRBV6-5|16
TGTGCCAGCAGTTACTCGAAACAGGGAACCTACAATGAGCAGTTCTTC
CASSYSKQGTYNEQFF
>-|-|TRBJ1-4|TRBV20-1|11
TGCAGTGCGTCCAGGGCGGAAAAACTGTTTTTT
CSASRAEKLFF
>-|TRBD2|TRBJ2-1|TRBV27|14
TGTGCCAGCAGTTTGAGAGCGGGGGCTGGTGAGCAGTTCTTC
CASSLRAGAGEQFF
>few|-|TRBJ1-1|TRBV4-1|15
TGCGCCAGCAGCCTGCCCAGGGTCAGCAGAACTGAAGCTTTCTTT
CASSLPRVSRTEAFF
>-|-|TRBJ2-2|TRBV7-7|16
TGTGCTAGCAGCCCGGATTTTAGCGGGAACACCGGGGAGCTGTTTTTT
CASSPDFSGNTGELFF
>-|TRBD1|TRBJ2-1|TRBV28|14
TGTGCCAGCAGTTTGTCAGGGGGATCAAATGAGCAGTTCTTC
CASSLSGGSNEQFF
>-|TRBD2|TRBJ2-1|TRBV11-3|15
TGTGCCAGCAGCTTAGAACTAGCGGGAAACAATGAGCAGTTCTTC
CASSLELAGNNEQFF
>-|-|TRBJ1-5|TRBV18|16
TGTGCCAGCTCGCCCGAATTTGACAAAAGACATCAGCCCCAGCATTTT
CASSPEFDKRHQPQHF
>-|TRBD1|TRBJ2-7|TRBV6-5|15
TGTGCCAGCAGTGGATGGACAGGGGCGGACCTCGAGCAGTACTTC
CASSGWTGADLEQYF
>once|TRBD1|TRBJ1-5|TRBV6-5|15
TGTGCCAGCAGTTACTCGGGCAGGGGGAAGCAGCCCCAGCATTTT
CASSYSGRGKQPQHF
>-|TRBD1|TRBJ1-4|TRBV7-6|15
TGTGCCAGCAGCTTAGGAACTTTGCAGGGGGGAAAACTGTTTTTT
CASSLGTLQGGKLFF
>once|-|TRBJ1-1|TRBV6-1|15
TGTGCCAGCAGTGAAGCAGTGTACACTAGCACTGAAGCTTTCTTT
CASSEAVYTSTEAFF
>-|-|TRBJ1-5|TRBV6-6|16
TGTGCCAGCAGCCCTACCATGGGACTGTTAAATCAGCCCCAGCATTTT
CASSPTMGLLNQPQHF
>-|-|TRBJ2-7|TRBV11-2|14
TGTGCCAGCAGCTTATTGGGGCTAGCCTACGAGCAGTACTTC
CASSLLGLAYEQYF
>-|TRBD2|TRBJ2-1|TRBV11-2|11
TGTGCCAGCAGCTCCGGCGGGAGTGAGTTCTTC
CASSSGGSEFF
>once|-|TRBJ1-1|TRBV30|14
TGTGCCTGGAGTTCCGTTGTGGGCAACACTGAAGCTTTCTTT
CAWSSVVGNTEAFF
>-|TRBD2|TRBJ2-1|TRBV11-2|14
TGTGCCAGCAGCCACAGGACTAGCGGGAGGGAGCAGTTCTTC
CASSHRTSGREQFF
>-|TRBD1|TRBJ1-1|TRBV4-1|18
TGCGCCAGCAGCCAAGATCTTGGACAGGGTCCTCTGGACACTGAAGCTTTCTTT
CASSQDLGQGPLDTEAFF
>-|-|TRBJ2-7|TRBV11-3|17
TGTGCCAGCAGCTTTAGGGGTTCCTGGTCGACACCCTCAAAGCAGTACTTC
CASSFRGSWSTPSKQYF
>-|-|TRBJ1-5|TRBV12-2|22
TGTGCAAGTCGCTTAGTATTATGCCACAATGTCGGGGCCACAGGGCACAATCAGCCCCAGCATTTT
CASRLVLCHNVGATGHNQPQHF
>-|TRBD2|TRBJ2-5|TRBV5-4|15
TGTGCCAGCAGTCTGACTAGCGGGAGTCTCGAGACCCAGTACTTC
CASSLTSGSLETQYF
>-|TRBD1|TRBJ2-5|TRBV6-1|14
TGTGCCAGCAGTGCTCAACAGGGGCGAGAGACCCAGTACTTC
CASSAQQGRETQYF
>-|TRBD2|TRBJ2-3|TRBV5-6|16
TGTGCCAGCAGCACCCTAGCGGGAGTGAGCACAGATACGCAGTATTTT
CASSTLAGVSTDTQYF
>-|TRBD2|TRBJ2-6|TRBV9|20
TGTGCCAGCAGCGATCCCTTTTTACTAGCGGGAGTATCAGGGGCCAACGTCCTGACTTTC
CASSDPFLLAGVSGANVLTF
>-|-|TRBJ1-3|TRBV19|13
TGTGCCAGTAACCCTCCCTACGAAAACACCATATATTTT
CASNPPYENTIYF
>-|-|TRBJ2-7|TRBV6-5|14
TGTGCCAGCAGTTCGGCTGTCGGGTCCTACGAGCAGTACTTC
CASSSAVGSYEQYF